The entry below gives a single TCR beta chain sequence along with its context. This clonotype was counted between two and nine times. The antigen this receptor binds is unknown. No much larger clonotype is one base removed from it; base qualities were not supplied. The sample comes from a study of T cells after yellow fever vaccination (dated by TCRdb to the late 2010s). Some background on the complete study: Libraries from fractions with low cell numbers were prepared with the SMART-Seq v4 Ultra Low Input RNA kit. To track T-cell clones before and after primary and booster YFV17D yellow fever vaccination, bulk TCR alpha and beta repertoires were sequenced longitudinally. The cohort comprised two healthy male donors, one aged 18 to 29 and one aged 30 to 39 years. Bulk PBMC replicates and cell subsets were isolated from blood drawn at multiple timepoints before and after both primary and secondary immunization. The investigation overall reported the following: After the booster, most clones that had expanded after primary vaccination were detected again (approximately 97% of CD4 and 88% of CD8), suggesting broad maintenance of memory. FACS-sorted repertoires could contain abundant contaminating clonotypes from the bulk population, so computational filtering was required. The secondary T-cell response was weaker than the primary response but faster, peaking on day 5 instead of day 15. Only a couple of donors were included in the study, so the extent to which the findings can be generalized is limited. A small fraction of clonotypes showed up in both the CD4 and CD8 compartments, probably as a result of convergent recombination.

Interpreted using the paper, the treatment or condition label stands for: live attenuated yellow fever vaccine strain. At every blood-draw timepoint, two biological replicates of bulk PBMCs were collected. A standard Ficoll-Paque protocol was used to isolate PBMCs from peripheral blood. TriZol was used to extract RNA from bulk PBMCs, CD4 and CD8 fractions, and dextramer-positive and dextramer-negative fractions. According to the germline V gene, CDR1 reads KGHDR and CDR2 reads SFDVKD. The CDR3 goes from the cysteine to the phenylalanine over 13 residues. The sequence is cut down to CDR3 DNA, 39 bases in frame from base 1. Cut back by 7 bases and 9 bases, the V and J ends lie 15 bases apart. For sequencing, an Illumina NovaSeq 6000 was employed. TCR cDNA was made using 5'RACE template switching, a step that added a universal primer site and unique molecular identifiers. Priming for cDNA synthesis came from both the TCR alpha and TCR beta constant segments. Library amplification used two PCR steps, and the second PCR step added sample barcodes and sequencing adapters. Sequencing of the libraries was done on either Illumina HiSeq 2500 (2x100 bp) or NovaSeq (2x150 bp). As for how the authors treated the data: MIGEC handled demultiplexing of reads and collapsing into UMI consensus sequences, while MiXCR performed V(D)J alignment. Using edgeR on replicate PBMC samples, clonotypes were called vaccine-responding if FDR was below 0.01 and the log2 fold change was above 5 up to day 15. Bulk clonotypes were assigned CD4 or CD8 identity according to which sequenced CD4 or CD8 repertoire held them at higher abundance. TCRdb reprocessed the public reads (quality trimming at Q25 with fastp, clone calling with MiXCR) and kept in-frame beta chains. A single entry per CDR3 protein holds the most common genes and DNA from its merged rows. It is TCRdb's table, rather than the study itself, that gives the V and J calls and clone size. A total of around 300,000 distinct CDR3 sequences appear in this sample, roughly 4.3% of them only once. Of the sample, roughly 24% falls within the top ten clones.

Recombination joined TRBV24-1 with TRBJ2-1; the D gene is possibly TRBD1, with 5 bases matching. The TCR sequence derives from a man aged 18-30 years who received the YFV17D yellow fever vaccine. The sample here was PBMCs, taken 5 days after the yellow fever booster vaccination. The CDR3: CATRGAQVSEQFF. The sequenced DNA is TGTGCCACCAGAGGGGCGCAAGTGTCTGAGCAGTTCTTC.